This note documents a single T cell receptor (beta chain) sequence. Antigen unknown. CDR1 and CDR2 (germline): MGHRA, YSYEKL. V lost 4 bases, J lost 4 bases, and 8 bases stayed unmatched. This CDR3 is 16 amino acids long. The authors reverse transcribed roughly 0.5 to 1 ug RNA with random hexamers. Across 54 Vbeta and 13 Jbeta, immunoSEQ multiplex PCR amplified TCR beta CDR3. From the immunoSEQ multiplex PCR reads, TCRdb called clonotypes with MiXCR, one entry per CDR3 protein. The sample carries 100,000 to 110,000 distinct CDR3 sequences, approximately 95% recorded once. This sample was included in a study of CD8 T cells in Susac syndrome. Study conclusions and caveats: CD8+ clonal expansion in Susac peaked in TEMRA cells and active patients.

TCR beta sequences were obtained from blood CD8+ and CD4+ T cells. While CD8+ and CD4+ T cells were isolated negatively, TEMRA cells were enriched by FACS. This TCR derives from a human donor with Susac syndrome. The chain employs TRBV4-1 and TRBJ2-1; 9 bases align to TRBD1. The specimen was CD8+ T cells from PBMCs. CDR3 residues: CASSPTTGQGYNEQFF. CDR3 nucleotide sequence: TGCGCCAGCAGCCCCACCACGGGACAGGGTTACAATGAGCAGTTCTTC.